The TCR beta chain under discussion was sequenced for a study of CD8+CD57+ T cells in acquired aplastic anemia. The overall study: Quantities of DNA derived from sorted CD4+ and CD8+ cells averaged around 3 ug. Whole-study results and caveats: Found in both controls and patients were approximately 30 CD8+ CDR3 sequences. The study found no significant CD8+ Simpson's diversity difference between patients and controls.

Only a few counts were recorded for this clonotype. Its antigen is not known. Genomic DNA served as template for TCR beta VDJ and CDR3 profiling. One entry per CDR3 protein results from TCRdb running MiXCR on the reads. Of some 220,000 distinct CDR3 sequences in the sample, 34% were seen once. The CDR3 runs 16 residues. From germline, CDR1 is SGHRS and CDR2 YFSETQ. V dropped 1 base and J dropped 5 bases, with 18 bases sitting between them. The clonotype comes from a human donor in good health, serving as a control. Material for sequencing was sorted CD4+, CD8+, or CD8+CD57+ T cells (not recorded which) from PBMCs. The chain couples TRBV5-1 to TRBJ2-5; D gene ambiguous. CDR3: CASSLMDQASGETQYF. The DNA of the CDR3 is TGCGCCAGCAGCTTGATGGACCAAGCCTCCGGGGAGACCCAGTACTTC.